This TCR beta chain was found in a study of shared clonotypes between healthy human individuals. Study details: CD8 memory received one plate per donor, CD8 naive two, CD4 memory three and CD4 naive three.

Study conclusions and caveats: Approximately 4.5% was the fraction of naive CD4 clonotypes found shared across four donors.

Only in-frame clones appear in the TCRdb table, and some are missing; sequencing was by immunoSEQ multiplex PCR. The data show around 1.6 million clones, with 95% to 99% seen just once and approximately 0.45% held by the top ten. In germline, CDR1 is WSHSY, CDR2 SAAADI. The CDR3 totals 15 residues. Between the trimmed V and J ends, which lost 6 bases and 0 bases, there was a span of 12 bases. With respect to this clone: The antigen is undetermined.

This chain joins TRBV10-2 and TRBJ2-1, with D perhaps matching TRBD1 (6 bases). This clonotype originated in a man aged 25 to 40 in good health. Specimen: naive CD4+ T cells sorted from blood. Subset noted: CD45RA+ positively selected. The CDR3 is CASSREGDSYNEQFF. CDR3 coding DNA: TGCGCCAGCAGCCGAGAGGGGGACTCCTACAATGAGCAGTTCTTC.